The 10 T cell receptor beta chains below come from one sample, sequenced in a study of T-cell reconstitution after alpha-beta-depleted transplantation in children. Molecular barcoding with unique molecular identifiers was used for the TCRbeta library. TCRdb reprocessed the PCR reads via MiXCR and lists one record per CDR3 protein. Of 450,000 to 700,000 distinct CDR3 sequences in the sample, about a quarter were seen once. This specimen consisted of PBMCs, obtained before TCRalphabeta/CD19-depleted stem cell transplant. These receptors came from a boy less than two years old with Wiskott-Aldrich syndrome, due to receive a stem cell transplant.

The rearrangement uses TRBV28 and TRBJ1-2; no clear D gene. Deletions cut 5 bases from V and 2 bases from J, with 6 bases between. Germline loops: CDR1 MDHEN, CDR2 SYDVKM. This CDR3 is built from 12 residues. The CDR3 is CASSRQNYGYTF. The CDR3 nucleotides read TGTGCCAGCAGTAGGCAGAACTATGGCTACACCTTC.

The V gene is TRBV27, the J gene TRBJ2-1; D may correspond to TRBD1 or TRBD2 (5 bases each). The V end lost 1 base, the J end lost 4 bases, and 14 bases lay between the germline ends. The CDR3 is made up of 16 amino acids. CDR1 MNHEY and CDR2 SMNVEV come from the germline V gene (reference sequence). The CDR3 DNA sequence: TGTGCCAGCAGTTTATTCGGGGCGCGAATATACAATGAGCAGTTCTTC. Protein: CASSLFGARIYNEQFF.

V and J are TRBV5-1 and TRBJ2-1; 9 nucleotides align to TRBD2. This CDR3 comprises 14 residues. Germline assignment: CDR1 SGHRS and CDR2 YFSETQ. The ends lost 0 bases at V and 11 bases at J; junction bases unmatched: 6. The CDR3 region has the DNA TGCGCCAGCAGCTTGGGGGTAGCGGGAGCCCAGCAGTTCTTC. This encodes CASSLGVAGAQQFF.

The CDR3 loop reads CASSWDSVGETQYF. The CDR3, as DNA: TGCGCCAGCAGCTGGGATAGTGTCGGGGAGACCCAGTACTTC. This chain uses TRBV5-1 with TRBJ2-5; D gene uncertain. This CDR3 has 14 amino acids. From germline, CDR1 is SGHRS and CDR2 YFSETQ. V gave up 3 bases and J gave up 5 bases, with 14 bases separating them.

The chain carries TRBV5-8 and TRBJ2-5; a possible D gene is TRBD2 (6 bases). V was trimmed by 1 base and J by 5 bases, leaving 12 bases between them. Germline CDR1 SGHTS, CDR2 YDEGEE. The CDR3 runs to 14 residues. CDR3 coding DNA: TGTGCCAGCAGCTTGATGGCGGGACGGGAGACCCAGTACTTC. Its protein is CASSLMAGRETQYF.

This clonotype was observed a few times. This chain uses TRBV10-3 with TRBJ2-5; 8 bases line up with TRBD2. The CDR3 runs to 14 residues. Per the germline V gene, CDR1 is ENHRY and CDR2 is SYGVKD. Germline trimming cut 6 bases from V and 1 base from J; bases unmatched to any gene: 4. The CDR3 here is CAIRGGRTQETQYF. In DNA, the CDR3 is TGTGCCATCAGGGGCGGGAGGACCCAAGAGACCCAGTACTTC.

The V and J genes are TRBV24-1 and TRBJ2-4; D ambiguous. Germline V lookup: CDR1 KGHDR, CDR2 SFDVKD. Trimming removed 12 bases at V and 7 bases at J, with 12 bases between. This CDR3 has 11 residues. CDR3 nucleotide sequence: TGTGCCCCCCGGACGGCTAACATTCAGTACTTC. Protein: CAPRTANIQYF.

This clonotype was seen more than once but under ten times. The V call is TRBV10-1, the J call TRBJ2-1, with D maybe TRBD2 (6 bases). The germline CDR1 and CDR2 sequences are WNHNN and SYGVQD (reference sequence). The CDR3 loop spans 15 amino acids. V was cut by 4 bases and J by 6 bases, with 16 bases left in between. CDR3: CASSATRGVANEQFF. The CDR3 coding sequence is TGCGCCAGCAGTGCGACTAGAGGGGTAGCCAATGAGCAGTTCTTC.

The rearrangement joins TRBV9 to TRBJ1-2, with unresolved D. CDR1 SGDLS and CDR2 YYNGEE come from the germline V gene. The length of the CDR3 is 13 residues. The V gene lost 2 bases and the J gene lost 0 bases, with 5 bases spanning the gap. CDR3 residues: CASSVSANYGYTF. CDR3 sequence (DNA): TGTGCCAGCAGCGTCTCCGCTAACTATGGCTACACCTTC.

A single count supports this clonotype. The chain carries TRBV7-6 and TRBJ2-1; the match to TRBD2 covers 7 bases. The CDR3 length is 16 residues. Germline assignment: CDR1 SGHVS and CDR2 FNYEAQ. The V segment lost 2 bases and the J segment 4 bases; nucleotides outside the gene matches: 8. Here the CDR3 reads CASSLHGLGLYNEQFF. Written as DNA, the CDR3 is TGTGCCAGCAGCTTACATGGACTAGGTCTTTACAATGAGCAGTTCTTC. Full variable domain (remainder filled in from reference TRBV7-6 and TRBJ2-1): GAGVSQSPRYKVTKRGQDVALRCDPISGHVSLYWYRQALGQGPEFLTYFNYEAQQDKSGLPNDRFSAERPEGSISTLTIQRTEQRDSAMYRCASSLHGLGLYNEQFFGPGTRLTVL.